The rows below give T cell receptor beta chains drawn from one sample of a study of T cell repertoires in cytomegalovirus infection. TCRdb recomputed calls from the reads with MiXCR, one row per CDR3 protein. Among under 120,000 distinct CDR3 sequences listed, approximately 45% were seen once. For these TCRs, the target antigens are not known. Sequenced here: CD8+ T cells from cultured PBMCs, sampled from culture after CMV antigen stimulation. The receptor source for this set is a human donor in good health (CMV status not recorded). Some clones in this sample may be carry-over from other donors' samples. Each CDR3 is given with its conserved first and last residue. D genes are given only for firm matches. Expanded clones get a size class; other rows say once, few or many, or leave the size out.

CDR3 DNA	CDR3 protein	CDR3 length	clone size	V gene	J gene	D gene
TGTGCCAGCAGCTTAGCAGCAGGCCTCCCCGGGGAGCTGTTTTTT	CASSLAAGLPGELFF	15	-	TRBV11-2	TRBJ2-2	-
TGTGCCAGCAGTGAAGCGGGGGGACAGGTAGGAGATACGCAGTATTTT	CASSEAGGQVGDTQYF	16	-	TRBV2	TRBJ2-3	TRBD1
TGTGCCAGCAGTCCATACCTACCGGGACTAGCGGGGGTGTCCTACAATGAGCAGTTCTTC	CASSPYLPGLAGVSYNEQFF	20	few	TRBV27	TRBJ2-1	TRBD2
TGTGCCAGCAGCCAAGGACAGGGAATGTACAAAGAGACCCAGTACTTC	CASSQGQGMYKETQYF	16	-	TRBV4-2	TRBJ2-5	TRBD1
TGTGCCAGCAGCCTGGCGGGGACCAGCCGGAACACTGAAGCTTTCTTT	CASSLAGTSRNTEAFF	16	-	TRBV14	TRBJ1-1	-
TGTGCCAGCAACTTTCAACCTTACTTC	CASNFQPYF	9	few	TRBV5-6	TRBJ2-7	-
TGTGCCAGCAGTTTCGTGACAACCATGAACACTGAAGCTTTCTTT	CASSFVTTMNTEAFF	15	-	TRBV12-3/TRBV12-4	TRBJ1-1	-
TGTGCCAGCAGCCAGACTAGCGGGGCCGACTTGGGTGAGCAGTTCTTC	CASSQTSGADLGEQFF	16	-	TRBV7-3	TRBJ2-1	TRBD2
TGTGCCAGCAGTTTCCTTCCGGAGGGCAACACTGAAGCTTTCTTT	CASSFLPEGNTEAFF	15	-	TRBV28	TRBJ1-1	-
TGTGCCAGCAGCTCGGGGACAGGGTGGGACTATGGCTACACCTTC	CASSSGTGWDYGYTF	15	-	TRBV7-8	TRBJ1-2	TRBD1
TGCAGTGCTAGCGGGGGCCCCACAGATACGCAGTATTTT	CSASGGPTDTQYF	13	-	TRBV20-1	TRBJ2-3	-
TGTGCCAGCAGTGAAAGTGTTTGGGGGGCCGGGGAGCTGTTTTTT	CASSESVWGAGELFF	15	-	TRBV6-1	TRBJ2-2	-
TGTGCCTGGAGTGGGGAAATTGAGCAGTTCTTC	CAWSGEIEQFF	11	-	TRBV30	TRBJ2-1	-
TGCAGCGTCGTAAACAATGAGCAGTTCTTC	CSVVNNEQFF	10	few	TRBV29-1	TRBJ2-1	-
TGTGCCAGCAGTTACGGGGGCAGCTACACTGAAGCTTTCTTT	CASSYGGSYTEAFF	14	once	TRBV6-5	TRBJ1-1	-
TGTGCCAGCAGTGATCCTGGCGTAGGGAACCCAGGGTATGGCTACACCTTC	CASSDPGVGNPGYGYTF	17	-	TRBV2	TRBJ1-2	-
TGTGCCAGCAGCTTAGCGGGGGTTAACTATGGCTACACCTTC	CASSLAGVNYGYTF	14	-	TRBV7-6	TRBJ1-2	-
TGTGCCAGCAGCTTAGGGGCAGGGACGACCGGCTACACCTTC	CASSLGAGTTGYTF	14	-	TRBV7-9	TRBJ1-2	-
TGTGCCAGCAGCCAGGGGCTAGCGAGTGAGACCCAGTACTTC	CASSQGLASETQYF	14	-	TRBV6-2/TRBV6-3	TRBJ2-5	-
TGCGCCAGCAGCCCGGGACTAGCGGGGGGCCAACTGGGAGATACGCAGTATTTT	CASSPGLAGGQLGDTQYF	18	few	TRBV4-1	TRBJ2-3	TRBD2
TGTGCCAGCAGACTAGCGGGGGGGCTCGAGCAGTTCTTC	CASRLAGGLEQFF	13	-	TRBV7-6	TRBJ2-1	TRBD2
TGTGCCAGTAGTCCGGCGGGGGGCTCCTACAATGAGCAGTTCTTC	CASSPAGGSYNEQFF	15	few	TRBV19	TRBJ2-1	TRBD2
TGCAGTGCTATAGCCCCGGGACAGAATGAAAAACTGTTTTTT	CSAIAPGQNEKLFF	14	many	TRBV20-1	TRBJ1-4	TRBD1
TGTGCCAGCAGTCATCTTGACAGGGCCCCCCAAGAGACCCAGTACTTC	CASSHLDRAPQETQYF	16	-	TRBV2	TRBJ2-5	TRBD1
TGTGCCAGCAGTTACTCTTTCGGCCATCAGCCCCAGCATTTT	CASSYSFGHQPQHF	14	many	TRBV6-5	TRBJ1-5	-
TGTGCCAGCAGTGAAGAAAGGGACTTGATATCTGGAAACACCATATATTTT	CASSEERDLISGNTIYF	17	-	TRBV6-1	TRBJ1-3	-
TGTGCCACCAGCAGAGAGGGACTAGCGGGACTCGGGACAGATACGCAGTATTTT	CATSREGLAGLGTDTQYF	18	few	TRBV15	TRBJ2-3	TRBD2
TGTGCCAGCAGCTTACGAGGGACAACTAATGAAAAACTGTTTTTT	CASSLRGTTNEKLFF	15	-	TRBV7-6	TRBJ1-4	-
TGCAGCGTTGTGGATGAGCAGTTCTTC	CSVVDEQFF	9	-	TRBV29-1	TRBJ2-1	-
TGTGCCAGCAGCAACCTTCCGGGACTAGCGGGGGAAGAGACCCAGTACTTC	CASSNLPGLAGEETQYF	17	once	TRBV5-4	TRBJ2-5	TRBD2
TGTGCCAGCTCACCCTGGGACCCCCGGAACACTGAAGCTTTCTTT	CASSPWDPRNTEAFF	15	-	TRBV18	TRBJ1-1	-
TGTGCCAGCAGCTCACTAGCGGGGGTAGACAATGAGCAGTTCTTC	CASSSLAGVDNEQFF	15	-	TRBV7-8	TRBJ2-1	TRBD2
TGTGCCAGCAGCTTCACCCGGGGGACCAAAGAGACCCAGTACTTC	CASSFTRGTKETQYF	15	-	TRBV5-6	TRBJ2-5	-
TGCAGTGCTAGAGACGGGTTCGGCCTCTACGAGCAGTACTTC	CSARDGFGLYEQYF	14	-	TRBV20-1	TRBJ2-7	-
TGTGCCAGCATCGGAAACACTGAAGCTTTCTTT	CASIGNTEAFF	11	-	TRBV12-3/TRBV12-4	TRBJ1-1	-
TGTGCCAGCAACGGGGGGGGGAATCCCTACGAGCAGTACTTC	CASNGGGNPYEQYF	14	-	TRBV7-9	TRBJ2-7	TRBD2
TGCAGCGTTTGGGACAGCTACGAGCAGTACTTC	CSVWDSYEQYF	11	-	TRBV29-1	TRBJ2-7	TRBD1
TGTGCCAGCAGCCCAACAGGGGTTGTGAACACTGAAGCTTTCTTT	CASSPTGVVNTEAFF	15	-	TRBV7-6	TRBJ1-1	TRBD1
TGTGCCAGCGGGGGTAACACTGAAGCTTTCTTT	CASGGNTEAFF	11	-	TRBV11-1	TRBJ1-1	-
TGTGCTAGTGGTTTGGCCCTAGCTAACGGACACAATGAGCAGTTCTTC	CASGLALANGHNEQFF	16	few	TRBV12-5	TRBJ2-1	-
TGTGCCGTAGGTTTGGGGACAGGGATCAACGAGCAGTACTTC	CAVGLGTGINEQYF	14	few	TRBV19	TRBJ2-7	TRBD1
TGTGCCAGCACCCCCTCGGGGAACTCAGGCTACGAGCAGTACTTC	CASTPSGNSGYEQYF	15	-	TRBV11-2	TRBJ2-7	-
TGTGCCACCAGTCATTCGACAGGGTATGGCGGCTACACCTTC	CATSHSTGYGGYTF	14	once	TRBV24-1	TRBJ1-2	TRBD1
TGTGCCAGCAGCGAACAGGTGAACACTGAAGCTTTCTTT	CASSEQVNTEAFF	13	-	TRBV9	TRBJ1-1	-
TGTGCCAGCAGCCAGCTAGCGGGGGGGGTCTACGAGCAGTACTTC	CASSQLAGGVYEQYF	15	-	TRBV28	TRBJ2-7	TRBD2
TGTGCCAGCAGTTCACAGGGATTGGGGCATGGCTACACCTTC	CASSSQGLGHGYTF	14	few	TRBV12-3/TRBV12-4	TRBJ1-2	-
TGTGCCAGCAGCCTAGAGGTCCTGACAGCCTATGGCTACACCTTC	CASSLEVLTAYGYTF	15	-	TRBV7-2	TRBJ1-2	-
TGTGCCAGCGAGAGGCGGGGGAGCACAGATACGCAGTATTTT	CASERRGSTDTQYF	14	once	TRBV27	TRBJ2-3	TRBD2
TGCGCCAGCAGCCAGACCGGACAGGGAGGGACCTACGAGCAGTACTTC	CASSQTGQGGTYEQYF	16	few	TRBV4-1	TRBJ2-7	-
TGTGCCAGCAGCTTATGGGGGCGCGGAAACACCATATATTTT	CASSLWGRGNTIYF	14	many	TRBV11-2	TRBJ1-3	-
TGTGCCAGCAGGCCCAACATCTACACTGAAGCTTTCTTT	CASRPNIYTEAFF	13	many	TRBV27	TRBJ1-1	-
TGTGCCAGCAGTTTAGGGTTCAGCGGTAGGGAGACCCAGTACTTC	CASSLGFSGRETQYF	15	few	TRBV12-3/TRBV12-4	TRBJ2-5	-